Listed below are T cell receptor beta chains from one sample, sequenced in a study of tumor and adjacent non-tumor tissue in lung cancer. TCRdb analysed the multiplex PCR reads with MiXCR anew, one entry per CDR3 protein. The sample consists of around 99,000 distinct CDR3 sequences, roughly 80% of them appearing once. Sequencing input: lung tumor tissue. The receptors derive from a woman aged 60-75 years with non-small cell lung cancer. Each CDR3 is given with its conserved first and last residue. The D gene is left open where the match is weak. Expanded clones are given a class, and other clones once, few, many or no size at all.

j_gene: TRBJ2-3; d_gene: NA; v_gene: TRBV11-3; abundance: few; CDR3nt: TGTGCCAGCAGCCCCGAGTGGACTCGCTCTAGCACAGATACGCAGTATTTT; CDR3aa: CASSPEWTRSSTDTQYF
j_gene: TRBJ2-7; d_gene: TRBD1; v_gene: TRBV11-1; abundance: NA; CDR3nt: TGTGCCAGCAGCTTGGCTGGACAGGGGGGACCCTACAAGCAGTACTTC; CDR3aa: CASSLAGQGGPYKQYF
j_gene: TRBJ2-1; d_gene: TRBD2; v_gene: TRBV20-1; abundance: many; CDR3nt: TGCAGTGCTAGAGACCCCCTATCGACTAGCGGGAGTAATGAGCAGTTCTTC; CDR3aa: CSARDPLSTSGSNEQFF
j_gene: TRBJ2-3; d_gene: NA; v_gene: TRBV2; abundance: NA; CDR3nt: TGTGCCAGCACCTACAGGACCGAGGGAGATACGCAGTATTTT; CDR3aa: CASTYRTEGDTQYF
j_gene: TRBJ2-1; d_gene: TRBD2; v_gene: TRBV6-5; abundance: NA; CDR3nt: TGTGTCAGCAGAGTATTAGCGGGGGGTCTCCTTCACTCCTACAATGAGCAGTTCTTC; CDR3aa: CVSRVLAGGLLHSYNEQFF
j_gene: TRBJ2-2; d_gene: NA; v_gene: TRBV20-1; abundance: NA; CDR3nt: TGCAGTGCTAATGGAAAGATCAGGGAGCTGTTTTTT; CDR3aa: CSANGKIRELFF
j_gene: TRBJ2-3; d_gene: NA; v_gene: TRBV11-3; abundance: NA; CDR3nt: TGTGCCAGCAGTTTAAACAGAGATACGCAGTATTTT; CDR3aa: CASSLNRDTQYF
j_gene: TRBJ2-1; d_gene: NA; v_gene: TRBV11-1; abundance: once; CDR3nt: TGTGCCAGCGGCTGGGCAGGCTCCTACAATGAGCAGTTCTTC; CDR3aa: CASGWAGSYNEQFF
j_gene: TRBJ2-2; d_gene: NA; v_gene: TRBV4-2; abundance: NA; CDR3nt: TGTGCCTGCAGCCAAGCCGGGACACTGAACACCGGGGAGCTGTTTTTT; CDR3aa: CACSQAGTLNTGELFF
j_gene: TRBJ1-2; d_gene: NA; v_gene: TRBV5-1; abundance: NA; CDR3nt: TGCGCCAGCAGCCCCCTTGCGGGGACTAACTATGGCTACATCTTC; CDR3aa: CASSPLAGTNYGYIF
j_gene: TRBJ1-1; d_gene: TRBD1; v_gene: TRBV20-1; abundance: NA; CDR3nt: TGCAGTGCTAAGACAGGGGGTGAAGCTGAAGCTTTCTTT; CDR3aa: CSAKTGGEAEAFF
j_gene: TRBJ1-1; d_gene: NA; v_gene: TRBV11-3; abundance: NA; CDR3nt: TGTGCCAGCAGCTTAGCACAGAACACTGAAGATTTCTTT; CDR3aa: CASSLAQNTEDFF
j_gene: TRBJ1-1; d_gene: NA; v_gene: TRBV10-3; abundance: NA; CDR3nt: TGTGCCATCAGTGATGGGACACGAGGTGAACAAGCTTTCTTT; CDR3aa: CAISDGTRGEQAFF
j_gene: TRBJ1-5; d_gene: NA; v_gene: TRBV10-1; abundance: NA; CDR3nt: TGCGCCAGCAGCTTAATAGTCCAACCCCAGCATTTT; CDR3aa: CASSLIVQPQHF
j_gene: TRBJ2-4; d_gene: NA; v_gene: TRBV6-1; abundance: NA; CDR3nt: TGTGCCAGCAGTCCCGGACTCCTGGAATGGGGCTTC; CDR3aa: CASSPGLLEWGF
j_gene: TRBJ2-7; d_gene: NA; v_gene: TRBV11-2; abundance: NA; CDR3nt: TGTGCCAGCAGCATGTTAGGGTATGGGCAGTACTTC; CDR3aa: CASSMLGYGQYF
j_gene: TRBJ1-4; d_gene: NA; v_gene: TRBV12-3/TRBV12-4; abundance: many; CDR3nt: TGTGCCAGCAGTTTCCAGGCGTCTAATGAAAAACTGTTTTTT; CDR3aa: CASSFQASNEKLFF